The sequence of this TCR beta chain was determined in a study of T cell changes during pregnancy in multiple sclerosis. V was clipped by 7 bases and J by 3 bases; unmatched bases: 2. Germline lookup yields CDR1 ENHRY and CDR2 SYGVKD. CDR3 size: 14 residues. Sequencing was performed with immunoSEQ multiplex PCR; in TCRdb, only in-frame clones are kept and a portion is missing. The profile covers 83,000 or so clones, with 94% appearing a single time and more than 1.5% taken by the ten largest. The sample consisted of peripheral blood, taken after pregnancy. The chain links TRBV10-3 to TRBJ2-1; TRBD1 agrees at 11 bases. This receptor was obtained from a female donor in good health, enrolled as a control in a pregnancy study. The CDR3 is CAITGQGDYNEQFF. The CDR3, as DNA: TGTGCCATCACGGGACAGGGGGACTACAATGAGCAGTTCTTC.